Following are 6 T cell receptor beta chains from one sample sequenced in a study of blood T cells in healthy people across ages. The use of a sample-barcoded 5' primer and a J-beta primer mix characterized a second PCR of roughly 7 to 11 cycles. TCRdb re-derived calls from the 5' RACE reads in MiXCR, one entry per CDR3 protein. The sample shows around 870,000 distinct CDR3 sequences, about 30% of them seen only once. The sequenced sample consisted of blood. The receptors shown here come from an elderly woman in good health.

In its sample, this clonotype was seen a few times. The rearrangement links TRBV7-3 to TRBJ2-3; 8 bases align to TRBD1. The CDR3 has 15 residues. With 2 bases clipped from V and 3 bases from J, the junction kept 4 bases outside the gene matches. CDR1 and CDR2 (germline): SGHTA, FQGTGA. The CDR3 nucleotides are TGTGCCAGCAGCTTATACCAGGGGGCAACAGATACGCAGTATTTT. It yields the protein CASSLYQGATDTQYF.

This rearrangement joins TRBV12-3 or TRBV12-4 to TRBJ1-6; a possible D gene is TRBD1 (5 bases). Trimming left V 7 bases short and J 7 bases short, with 17 bases between. The CDR3 has 15 residues. CDR3 loop: CASKSDGGANSPLHF. The CDR3 coding sequence is TGTGCCAGCAAATCCGACGGGGGAGCGAATTCACCCCTCCACTTT.

The chain uses TRBV29-1 and TRBJ1-4; D uncertain. Trimming took 4 bases from V and 7 from J, leaving 13 bases between them. CDR1 and CDR2 from the germline V gene are SQVTM and ANQGSEA. The CDR3 is 13 amino acids. The CDR3 bases are TGCAGCGTTGCGGTCCGGGCCCGTGAAAAACTGTTTTTT. Its protein is CSVAVRAREKLFF.

This clonotype was counted a few times. V and J are TRBV25-1 and TRBJ2-2; no clear D gene. The CDR3 covers 15 residues. Trimming removed 3 bases at V and 5 bases at J, with 13 bases between. Germline CDR1 and CDR2: MGHDK and SYGVNS. The CDR3 sequence is CASSDGGSRTGELFF. The CDR3 region has the DNA TGTGCCAGCAGTGACGGTGGTTCGAGAACCGGGGAGCTGTTTTTT. Supplemented by reference TRBV25-1 and TRBJ2-2, the full variable domain reads EADIYQTPRYLVIGTGKKITLECSQTMGHDKMYWYQQDPGMELHLIHYSYGVNSTEKGDLSSESTVSRIRTEHFPLTLESARPSHTSQYLCASSDGGSRTGELFFGEGSRLTVL.

This chain uses TRBV6-6 with TRBJ1-5; possibly TRBD1 for D (6 bases). V was shortened by 6 bases and J by 5 bases, with 14 bases between the two germline ends. Per the germline V gene, CDR1 is MNHNY and CDR2 is SVGAGI (reference sequence). The CDR3 is 14 residues long. The CDR3 bases are TGTGCCAGCAGCCCCGACAGGAATTATCAGCCCCAGCATTTT. This encodes CASSPDRNYQPQHF.

At least ten counts were recorded for this clonotype. The genes are TRBV5-1 and TRBJ2-5; D possibly corresponds to TRBD1 (5 bases). Germline CDR1 and CDR2: SGHRS and YFSETQ. The CDR3 has 14 amino acids. V lost 2 bases to trimming and J lost 2 bases, with 10 bases between them. The CDR3 sequence: CASSLQTEQETQYF. Written as DNA, the CDR3 is TGCGCCAGCAGCTTACAGACAGAACAAGAGACCCAGTACTTC.